This paragraph covers one TCR beta chain sequence. Its target is not known. The data were obtained in a study of shared clonotypes between healthy human individuals. Findings of the study overall: Sequencing depth was predicted to influence how clonotypes are shared among donors. Some clonotypes were shared by all four sorted-subset donors, while others were not shared. The non-shared ones had lower generation probabilities than the shared ones. Across subsets, estimated richness was generally greater for naive than for memory populations.

Here immunoSEQ multiplex PCR was the method, and the copy in TCRdb shows in-frame clones only, minus some. The sample shows fewer than 1 million clones, 95% to 97% of them seen only once. Naive CD8 cells, CD45RO-negative and positively selected for CCR7, excluded terminally differentiated effector memory CD45RA+ cells. The V gene's germline CDR1 is MGHRA and CDR2 YSYEKL. The CDR3 is 16 amino acids. V dropped 4 bases and J dropped 3; count of bases not matched to a gene: 6. V and J are TRBV4-1 and TRBJ2-2, with 9 bases fitting TRBD1. Sequencing used naive CD8+ T cells sorted from blood. The receptor's source is a man aged 30-40 years in good health. This CDR3 reads CASSPRGQGDTGELFF. The CDR3 nucleotides read TGCGCCAGCAGCCCGAGGGGACAGGGAGACACCGGGGAGCTGTTTTTT.